This T cell receptor (beta chain) was captured by sequencing in a study of cytomegalovirus exposure and HLA in healthy donors. The study ran its PCR with 60 Vbeta and 13 Jbeta primers. TCRdb's table, derived via immunoSEQ multiplex PCR, lists solely in-frame clones and lacks some. Of roughly 200,000 clones listed, 70% to 80% are singletons. The germline CDR1 and CDR2 sequences are MDHEN and SYDVKM. There are 15 residues in the CDR3. V lost 6 bases, J lost 3 bases, and 7 bases stayed unmatched. Findings and limits, study-wide: HLA alleles showed associations with approximately 15,000 TCR beta sequences in a later analysis, at a 0.05 false discovery rate. It was confirmed in vitro that a few of the CMV-associated chains were specific for CMV antigens.

Details on this clone: Antigen: not known.

The sequencing input was PBMCs. The TCR sequence derives from a woman aged 40-49 years in good health and CMV-seronegative. The genes are TRBV28 and TRBJ2-7, with 11 bases lining up with TRBD2. This CDR3 is CASRPRLAGRYEQYF. CDR3 sequence (DNA): TGTGCCAGCAGACCCAGACTAGCGGGGCGCTACGAGCAGTACTTC.